The clone carrying this T cell receptor (beta chain) has more than one count but fewer than ten. Its antigen is as yet unknown. These data are taken from a study of regulatory T cells in long-lasting Graves disease. Study-wide background: Newly diagnosed Graves' patients had under 3 months of antithyroid drugs. Overall study findings and caveats: Newly diagnosed Graves' patients exceeded persistent ones in TCR diversity.

Time point indicated: newly diagnosed GD, antithyroid drugs for less than 3 months. The TCR library was made from RNA extracted from PBMCs. Graves' disease diagnoses followed American Thyroid Association guidelines. Relying on iRepertoire HTBI primers and Arm-PCR of CDR3 regions, the team built TCR beta libraries. TCRdb analysed the multiplex PCR reads with MiXCR anew, one entry per CDR3 protein. The sample lists roughly 360,000 distinct CDR3 sequences, 12% seen once, with about 19% in the top ten. V was trimmed by 1 base and J by 5 bases, leaving 11 bases between them. The CDR3 covers 14 residues. These data also featured in a second study, about T cells in Graves' hyperthyroidism and ophthalmopathy. This second report adds: Uncontrolled infection, other autoimmune disease, pregnancy or lactation barred patients from enrollment.

The source was peripheral blood mononuclear cells (PBMCs), collected at new diagnosis, from a patient treated with antithyroid drugs. This chain joins TRBV12-3 or TRBV12-4 and TRBJ1-2; D unresolved. The TCR was taken from a woman aged 18-29 years with Graves disease. The CDR3 region is CASSLVGPRYGYTF. The CDR3 DNA sequence: TGTGCCAGCAGTTTAGTGGGCCCGCGGTATGGCTACACCTTC.